Each of the 28 T cell receptor beta chains below was sequenced from the same sample in a study of blood T cell repertoires in COVID-19. TCRdb's copy holds only in-frame clones and misses some; the assay was immunoSEQ multiplex PCR. The sample shows more than 80,000 clones, roughly four fifths of them seen only once. Sequenced material: peripheral blood. These receptors originate from a woman in her seventies with acute or convalescent COVID-19.

The gene calls are TRBV5-1 and TRBJ2-1, with 10 bases that match TRBD2. The CDR3 covers 15 residues. V lost 6 bases, J lost 9 bases, and 12 bases stayed unmatched. Germline V lookup: CDR1 SGHRS, CDR2 YFSETQ. For the CDR3, the DNA is TGCGCCAGCACCCATGAGCGGGGGGGCCTCGGTGAGCAGTTCTTC. Translation gives CASTHERGGLGEQFF. Full variable domain (outside the CDR3, taken from reference TRBV5-1 and TRBJ2-1): KAGVTQTPRYLIKTRGQQVTLSCSPISGHRSVSWYQQTPGQGLQFLFEYFSETQRNKGNFPGRFSGRQFSNSRSEMNVSTLELGDSALYLCASTHERGGLGEQFFGPGTRLTVL.

The chain links TRBV2 to TRBJ2-5; D is uncertain. Germline V lookup: CDR1 SNHLY, CDR2 FYNNEI. This CDR3 is built from 14 residues. Trimming cost V 4 bases and J 4 bases, with 13 bases left between them. In nucleotides, the CDR3 is TGTGCCAGCAGTGGGGTCAACCCGGGAGAGACCCAGTACTTC. Its protein is CASSGVNPGETQYF. The full variable domain, rest sourced from reference TRBV2 and TRBJ2-5, is EPEVTQTPSHQVTQMGQEVILRCVPISNHLYFYWYRQILGQKVEFLVSFYNNEISEKSEIFDDQFSVERPDGSNFTLKIRSTKLEDSAMYFCASSGVNPGETQYFGPGTRLLVL.

The chain employs TRBV3-1 (or the pseudogene TRBV3-2) and TRBJ2-2; 10 bases are a match to TRBD1. The CDR3 extends over 15 amino acids. J gave up 4 bases and V 5 bases, and 4 bases lay outside the gene matches. Germline V CDR1 and CDR2: LGHDT, YNNKEL (reference sequence). The CDR3 loop is CASSSRDRGTGELFF. The CDR3 nucleotides read TGTGCCAGCAGCTCCCGGGACAGGGGCACCGGGGAGCTGTTTTTT.

The V call is TRBV6-5, the J call TRBJ1-2; 7 nucleotides agree with TRBD1. Germline V gives CDR1 MNHEY, CDR2 SVGAGI. After removal of 8 bases from V and 7 bases from J, the junction contained 10 bases not matched to a gene. The CDR3 length is 13 residues. The CDR3 spells CASYRDRVGGYTF. The CDR3 DNA sequence: TGTGCCAGCTATCGAGACAGGGTAGGTGGCTACACCTTC.

This chain connects TRBV6-1 to TRBJ2-5; D may be TRBD2 (6 bases). V gave up 4 bases and J gave up 1 base, with 16 bases separating them. Germline V gene lookup returns CDR1 MNHNS and CDR2 SASEGT. The CDR3 is 16 residues long. The CDR3 DNA follows: TGTGCCAGCAGTGGTCAGCGGGCGGCCACCCAAGAGACCCAGTACTTC. Protein: CASSGQRAATQETQYF.

V and J are TRBV6-5 and TRBJ2-7; TRBD2 matches 7 bases. The CDR3 runs 14 residues. J lost 0 bases, V lost 7 bases, and 6 bases had no gene match. Germline loops: CDR1 MNHEY, CDR2 SVGAGI. The CDR3 protein is CASKPSGGSYEQYF. The CDR3 DNA reads TGTGCCAGCAAACCTTCGGGGGGCTCCTACGAGCAGTACTTC.

The genes are TRBV9 and TRBJ1-5; 9 bases are shared with TRBD1. Germline values: CDR1 SGDLS, CDR2 YYNGEE. The CDR3 is made up of 14 amino acids. V trimming: 4 bases; J trimming: 8 bases; junction bases outside the gene matches: 7. The CDR3, as DNA: TGTGCCAGCAGCCGGGACAGGGAGGGAGAGCCCCAGCATTTT. Translating gives CASSRDREGEPQHF.

This rearrangement joins TRBV18 to TRBJ1-1; D is uncertain. CDR1 and CDR2 (germline): KGHSH, LQKENI. V was cut by 3 bases and J by 11 bases, with 7 bases left in between. The CDR3 loop spans 10 amino acids. The CDR3, as DNA: TGTGCCAGCTCACCGTCCTATGCTTTCTTT. Protein sequence: CASSPSYAFF.

Here the CDR3 reads CASSQAGGAEKLFF. The CDR3 nucleotides are TGTGCCAGCAGCCAAGCGGGGGGCGCGGAGAAACTGTTTTTT. The chain employs TRBV3-1 (or the pseudogene TRBV3-2) and TRBJ1-4; possible D gene TRBD1, 6 bases. The CDR3 runs to 14 residues. V was clipped by 1 base and J by 11 bases, with 14 bases between them. Germline lookup yields CDR1 LGHDT and CDR2 YNNKEL (reference sequence).

This chain connects TRBV5-6 to TRBJ1-4; 8 nucleotides agree with TRBD1. V shed 3 bases and J 7 bases; nucleotides not matched to a gene: 11. The CDR3 extends over 16 amino acids. Per the germline V gene, CDR1 is SGHDT and CDR2 is YYEEEE. The CDR3 protein is CASSWGLTGEAEKLFF. CDR3 nucleotides: TGTGCCAGCAGCTGGGGGCTGACAGGGGAGGCTGAAAAACTGTTTTTT. The full variable domain, its missing parts supplied by reference TRBV5-6 and TRBJ1-4, is DAGVTQSPTHLIKTRGQQVTLRCSPKSGHDTVSWYQQALGQGPQFIFQYYEEEERQRGNFPDRFSGHQFPNYSSELNVNALLLGDSALYLCASSWGLTGEAEKLFFGSGTQLSVL.

This sequence joins TRBV30 and TRBJ1-2, with TRBD1 identical over 7 bases. The V gene end was trimmed by 3 bases and the J gene end by 11 bases; junction bases not matched to a gene: 12. CDR1 GTSNPN and CDR2 SVGIG come from the germline V gene (reference sequence). The CDR3 extends over 13 amino acids. CDR3 amino acids: CAWSDTGTAFYTF. The CDR3 bases are TGTGCCTGGAGCGACACCGGGACAGCATTTTACACCTTC. Supplemented by reference TRBV30 and TRBJ1-2, the full variable domain reads SQTIHQWPATLVQPVGSPLSLECTVEGTSNPNLYWYRQAAGRGLQLLFYSVGIGQISSEVPQNLSASRPQDRQFILSSKKLLLSDSGFYLCAWSDTGTAFYTFGSGTRLTVV.

The chain carries TRBV6-2 or TRBV6-3 and TRBJ1-1; 7 bases agree with TRBD1. The V gene end was trimmed by 6 bases and the J gene end by 4 bases; junction bases not matched to a gene: 2. Per the germline V gene, CDR1 is MNHEY and CDR2 is SVGEGT. This CDR3 is 12 amino acids long. For the CDR3, the DNA is TGTGCCAGCAGCGACAGGGTCACTGAAGCTTTCTTT. Translation: CASSDRVTEAFF.

This chain connects TRBV7-9 to TRBJ2-1, with 10 bases matching TRBD2. This CDR3 spans 14 amino acids. Germline-derived CDR1 and CDR2 are SEHNR and FQNEAQ (reference sequence). With 2 bases clipped from V and 9 bases from J, the junction kept 4 bases outside the gene matches. The CDR3 sequence is CASSLLAGETEQFF. Here the CDR3 DNA reads TGTGCCAGCAGCTTACTAGCGGGGGAGACTGAGCAGTTCTTC.

J is TRBJ1-1 and V is TRBV9, with D maybe TRBD1 (5 bases). Trimming removed 2 bases from V and 0 bases from J, with 5 bases in between. The CDR3 runs 13 residues. CDR1 SGDLS and CDR2 YYNGEE come from the germline V gene. The CDR3 nucleotides are TGTGCCAGCAGCGTCAGGGTGAACACTGAAGCTTTCTTT. It encodes CASSVRVNTEAFF.

This rearrangement joins TRBV20-1 to TRBJ1-1; no clear D gene. V lost 3 bases to trimming and J lost 3 bases, with 17 bases between them. Germline assignment: CDR1 DFQATT and CDR2 SNEGSKA (reference sequence). The length of the CDR3 is 15 residues. The DNA of the CDR3 is TGCAGTGCTAGTCAGTATAAGGGAGTGCACACTGAAGCTTTCTTT. This translates into CSASQYKGVHTEAFF.

The chain joins TRBV5-1 to TRBJ2-2; the D gene is possibly TRBD1 (5 bases). In germline, CDR1 is SGHRS, CDR2 YFSETQ. The CDR3 length is 18 residues. Trimming pared 2 bases from V and 4 bases from J, leaving 21 bases between. CDR3 protein: CASSFNLQETPGTGELFF. The CDR3 DNA sequence: TGCGCCAGCAGCTTCAACTTACAGGAGACCCCGGGCACCGGGGAGCTGTTTTTT.

This clone was picked up one time. This chain joins TRBV5-1 and TRBJ2-7; D is unresolved. V lost 5 bases to trimming and J lost 0 bases, with 15 bases between them. This CDR3 comprises 15 residues. CDR1 and CDR2 (germline): SGHRS, YFSETQ. CDR3 in amino acids: CASSLLPLSSYEQYF. Written as DNA, the CDR3 is TGCGCCAGCAGTCTCCTCCCCCTGAGCTCCTACGAGCAGTACTTC.

The table lists this clone with a few counts. This chain uses TRBV7-6 with TRBJ1-1, with D possibly TRBD1 on 5 matching bases. V lost 1 base and J 0 bases, leaving 9 bases between the germline ends. CDR1 is SGHVS and CDR2 is FNYEAQ in the germline V gene. This CDR3 comprises 15 residues. The CDR3 spells CASSLGAGMNTEAFF. CDR3 DNA sequence: TGTGCCAGCAGCTTAGGAGCAGGGATGAACACTGAAGCTTTCTTT.

V usage is TRBV15 and J usage is TRBJ2-3; D remains unclear. The CDR3 has 14 residues. The germline V gene has CDR1 LNHNV and CDR2 YYDKDF (reference sequence). Trimming stripped 1 base from V and 3 bases from J, with 8 bases between. The CDR3, as DNA: TGTGCCACCAGCAGAGGCCCAGATACAGATACGCAGTATTTT. The encoded protein is CATSRGPDTDTQYF.

The gene calls are TRBV5-1 and TRBJ1-1; D might be TRBD1 (5 bases). This CDR3 spans 15 amino acids. The germline CDR1 and CDR2 sequences are SGHRS and YFSETQ. Trimming took off 1 base at V and 4 bases at J, with 14 bases between the two ends. The CDR3 spells CASSLSAGGVTEAFF. As DNA, the CDR3 is TGCGCCAGCAGCTTGAGTGCCGGGGGGGTCACTGAAGCTTTCTTT.

The rearrangement links TRBV5-1 to TRBJ2-3, with 12 bases aligning to TRBD2. CDR1 is SGHRS and CDR2 is YFSETQ in the germline V gene. Trimming cost V 4 bases and J 4 bases; bases outside gene matches: 7. The CDR3 sequence is 16 residues long. CDR3 loop: CASSPGTSGRADTQYF. Here the CDR3 DNA reads TGCGCCAGCAGCCCAGGGACTAGCGGGCGGGCAGATACGCAGTATTTT.

The chain carries TRBV9 and TRBJ1-1; tentatively, D is TRBD1 (6 bases). V shed 0 bases and J shed 6 bases, with 21 bases lying between them. This CDR3 spans 17 amino acids. Germline CDR1 reads SGDLS; CDR2 reads YYNGEE. The CDR3 nucleotides read TGTGCCAGCAGCGTAGGACCCCAGGGCCCCGAGGGGGCTGAAGCTTTCTTT. Encoded protein: CASSVGPQGPEGAEAFF. Full variable domain (outside the CDR3, taken from reference TRBV9 and TRBJ1-1): DSGVTQTPKHLITATGQRVTLRCSPRSGDLSVYWYQQSLDQGLQFLIQYYNGEERAKGNILERFSAQQFPDLHSELNLSSLELGDSALYFCASSVGPQGPEGAEAFFGQGTRLTVV.

The genes are TRBV7-2 and TRBJ2-1, with TRBD1 identical over 9 bases. V lost 5 bases, J lost 8 bases, and 10 bases stayed unmatched. This CDR3 is built from 15 residues. Germline-derived CDR1 and CDR2 are SGHTA and FQGNSA. Here the CDR3 reads CASSPDRGRFDEQFF. CDR3 in DNA: TGTGCCAGCAGCCCGGACAGGGGACGTTTCGATGAGCAGTTCTTC.

The chain is built from TRBV7-6 and TRBJ2-7; 9 bases are shared with TRBD1. Germline V gene data show CDR1 as SGHVS and CDR2 as FNYEAQ. The J segment lost 4 bases and the V segment lost 4 bases, leaving 8 bases of the junction unmatched. The CDR3 is made up of 15 amino acids. CDR3 loop: CASSSPGQGSYEQYF. In DNA, the CDR3 is TGTGCCAGCAGCTCTCCGGGACAGGGTTCGTACGAGCAGTACTTC.

The chain is built from TRBV3-1 (or the pseudogene TRBV3-2) and TRBJ1-5, with D unresolved. The CDR3 has 12 residues. Trimming removed 1 base from V and 9 bases from J, with 7 bases in between. Looked up from germline, CDR1 is LGHDT and CDR2 is YNNKEL (reference sequence). CDR3 sequence (DNA): TGTGCCAGCAGCCAAGGCAGGCTGCCCCAGCATTTT. Translation: CASSQGRLPQHF.

The rearrangement uses TRBV24-1 and TRBJ2-1, with 13 bases identical to TRBD2. The CDR3 runs 19 residues. With V trimmed by 3 bases and J by 6 bases, 13 bases remained unmatched. Looked up from germline, CDR1 is KGHDR and CDR2 is SFDVKD. In nucleotides, the CDR3 is TGTGCCACCAGTGATGCCGCCGGGACTAGCGGGGAGGGTGGCAATGAGCAGTTCTTC. It translates to CATSDAAGTSGEGGNEQFF.

The V and J genes are TRBV27 and TRBJ1-2; maybe TRBD1 (5 bases). CDR1 and CDR2 from the germline V gene are MNHEY and SMNVEV (reference sequence). V lost 6 bases to trimming and J lost 3 bases, with 8 bases between them. This CDR3 has 12 residues. The DNA of the CDR3 is TGTGCCAGCAGGTCAGGGTACTATGGCTACACCTTC. It specifies CASRSGYYGYTF.

The table lists this clone with a few counts. The V call is TRBV6-6, the J call TRBJ2-4, with 7 nucleotides matching TRBD1. Per germline, CDR1 MNHNY and CDR2 SVGAGI (reference sequence). V shed 6 bases and J 15 bases; nucleotides not matched to a gene: 11. The CDR3 totals 12 residues. CDR3 residues: CASSSGSGGRYF. DNA of the CDR3: TGTGCCAGCAGCTCGGGGTCAGGGGGAAGGTACTTC.